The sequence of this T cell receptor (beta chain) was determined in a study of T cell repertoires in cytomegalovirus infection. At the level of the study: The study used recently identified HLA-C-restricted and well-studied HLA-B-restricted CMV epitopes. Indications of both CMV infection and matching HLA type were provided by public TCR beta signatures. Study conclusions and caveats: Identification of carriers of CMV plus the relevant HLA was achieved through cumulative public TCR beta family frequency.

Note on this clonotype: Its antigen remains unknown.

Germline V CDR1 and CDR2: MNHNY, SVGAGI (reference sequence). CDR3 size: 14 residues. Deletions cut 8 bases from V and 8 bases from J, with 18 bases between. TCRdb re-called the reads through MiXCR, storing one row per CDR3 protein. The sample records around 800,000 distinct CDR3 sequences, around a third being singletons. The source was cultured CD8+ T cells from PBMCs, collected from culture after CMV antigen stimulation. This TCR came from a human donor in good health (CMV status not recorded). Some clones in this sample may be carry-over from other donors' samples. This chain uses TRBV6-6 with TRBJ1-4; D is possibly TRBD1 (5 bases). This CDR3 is CASGREGRGEKLFF. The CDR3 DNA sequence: TGTGCCAGCGGACGGGAGGGGCGAGGGGAAAAACTGTTTTTT.